This T cell receptor beta chain was sequenced during a study of T cell changes during pregnancy in multiple sclerosis. Assay used: immunoSEQ multiplex PCR; TCRdb lists only in-frame clones, some missing. The sample contains 30,000 to 35,000 clones, under 90% of which appear only once. The CDR3 runs to 16 residues. CDR1 and CDR2 (germline): SGHVS, FNYEAQ. J gave up 0 bases and V 2 bases, and 3 bases lay outside the gene matches. The genes are TRBV7-6 and TRBJ2-7, with 11 positions matching TRBD1. This clonotype was obtained from a female donor with multiple sclerosis, enrolled in a pregnancy study. The material sequenced was CD8+ T cells from peripheral blood mononuclear cells, taken after pregnancy. The CDR3 here is CASSLTGQGASYEQYF. The CDR3 DNA reads as TGTGCCAGCAGCTTAACCGGACAGGGGGCCTCCTACGAGCAGTACTTC.